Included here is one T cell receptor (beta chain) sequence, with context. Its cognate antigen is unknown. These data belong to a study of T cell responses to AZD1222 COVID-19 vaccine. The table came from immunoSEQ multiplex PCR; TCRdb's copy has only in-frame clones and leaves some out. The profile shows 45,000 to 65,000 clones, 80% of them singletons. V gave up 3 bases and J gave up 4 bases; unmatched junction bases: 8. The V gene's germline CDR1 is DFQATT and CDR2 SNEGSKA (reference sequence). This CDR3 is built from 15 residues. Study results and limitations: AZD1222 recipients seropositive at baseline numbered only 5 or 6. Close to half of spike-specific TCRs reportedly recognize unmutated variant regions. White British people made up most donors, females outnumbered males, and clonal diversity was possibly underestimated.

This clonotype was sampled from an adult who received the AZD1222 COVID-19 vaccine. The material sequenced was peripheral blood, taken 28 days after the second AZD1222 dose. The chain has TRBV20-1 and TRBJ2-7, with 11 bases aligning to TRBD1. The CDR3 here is CSASRFGTGGYEQYF. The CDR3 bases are TGCAGTGCTAGTCGTTTCGGGACAGGGGGTTACGAGCAGTACTTC.